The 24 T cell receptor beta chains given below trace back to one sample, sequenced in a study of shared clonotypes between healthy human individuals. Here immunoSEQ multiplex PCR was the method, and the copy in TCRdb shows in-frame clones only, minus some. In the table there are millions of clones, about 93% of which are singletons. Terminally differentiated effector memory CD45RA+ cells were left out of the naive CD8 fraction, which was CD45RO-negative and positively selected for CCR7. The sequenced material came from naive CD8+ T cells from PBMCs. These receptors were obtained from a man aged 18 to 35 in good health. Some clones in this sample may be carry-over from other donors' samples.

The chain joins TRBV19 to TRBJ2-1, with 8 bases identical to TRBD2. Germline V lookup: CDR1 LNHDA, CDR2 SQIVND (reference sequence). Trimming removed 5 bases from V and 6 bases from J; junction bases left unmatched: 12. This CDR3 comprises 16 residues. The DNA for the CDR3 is TGTGCCAGTAGTGGGGTAATGGGACTAGTCCCCAATGAGCAGTTCTTC. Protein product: CASSGVMGLVPNEQFF.

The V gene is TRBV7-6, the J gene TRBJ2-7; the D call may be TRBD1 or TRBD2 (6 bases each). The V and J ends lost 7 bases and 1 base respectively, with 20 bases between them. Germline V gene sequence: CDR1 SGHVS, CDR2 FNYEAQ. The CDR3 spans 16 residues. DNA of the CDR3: TGTGCCAGCACTTTAGGAGGGGGACTTGGATCCTACGAGCAGTACTTC. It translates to CASTLGGGLGSYEQYF.

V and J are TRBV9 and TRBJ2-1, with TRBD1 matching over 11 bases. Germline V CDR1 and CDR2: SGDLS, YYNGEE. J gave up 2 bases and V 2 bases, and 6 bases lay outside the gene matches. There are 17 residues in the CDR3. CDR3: CASSVQRTGGPYNEQFF. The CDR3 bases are TGTGCCAGCAGCGTTCAGAGGACAGGGGGCCCCTACAATGAGCAGTTCTTC.

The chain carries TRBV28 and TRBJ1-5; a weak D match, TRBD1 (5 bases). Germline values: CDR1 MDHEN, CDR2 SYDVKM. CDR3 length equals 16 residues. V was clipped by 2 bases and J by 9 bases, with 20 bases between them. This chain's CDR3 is CASSLRGREERLPQHF. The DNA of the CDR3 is TGTGCCAGCAGTTTAAGAGGCAGGGAAGAGCGGTTGCCCCAGCATTTT.

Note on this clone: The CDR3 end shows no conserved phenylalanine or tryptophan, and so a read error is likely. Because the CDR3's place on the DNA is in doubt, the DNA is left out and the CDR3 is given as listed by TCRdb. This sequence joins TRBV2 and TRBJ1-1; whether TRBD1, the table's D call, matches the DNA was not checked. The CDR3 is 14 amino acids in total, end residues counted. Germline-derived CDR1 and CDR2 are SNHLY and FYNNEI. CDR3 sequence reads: CASSEAPVGRGPAD.

The CDR3 here is CASSLGLGGQETQYF. The CDR3 DNA reads TGTGCCAGCAGCTTAGGGTTAGGTGGCCAAGAGACCCAGTACTTC. The chain is built from TRBV7-9 and TRBJ2-5, with D uncertain. Looked up from germline, CDR1 is SEHNR and CDR2 is FQNEAQ (reference sequence). This CDR3 spans 15 amino acids. V lost 1 base and J lost 1, with 10 bases in between.

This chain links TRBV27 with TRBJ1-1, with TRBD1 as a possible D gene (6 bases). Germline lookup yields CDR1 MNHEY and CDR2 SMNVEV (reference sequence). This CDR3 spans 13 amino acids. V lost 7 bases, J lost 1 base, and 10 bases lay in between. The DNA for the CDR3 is TGTGCCAGCACACTAGGGGGGAACACTGAAGCTTTCTTT. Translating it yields CASTLGGNTEAFF.

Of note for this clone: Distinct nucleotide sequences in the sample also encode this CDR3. CDR3: CASSLGGLGNEQFF. As DNA, the CDR3 is TGTGCCAGCAGCTTAGGGGGCTTGGGGAATGAGCAGTTCTTC. V is TRBV7-9 and J is TRBJ2-1, with a weak D call TRBD1 (5 bases). The CDR3 contains 14 residues. Germline V gene lookup returns CDR1 SEHNR and CDR2 FQNEAQ (reference sequence). V dropped 1 base and J dropped 7 bases, with 11 bases sitting between them.

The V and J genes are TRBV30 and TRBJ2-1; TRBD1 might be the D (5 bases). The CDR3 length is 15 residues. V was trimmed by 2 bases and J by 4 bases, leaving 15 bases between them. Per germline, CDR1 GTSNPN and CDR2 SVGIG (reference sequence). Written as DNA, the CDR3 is TGTGCCTGGAGTTTCCCGCAGGGCCCATACAATGAGCAGTTCTTC. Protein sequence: CAWSFPQGPYNEQFF.

CDR3 region: CASSSFAGTTDTQYF. The CDR3 nucleotides read TGTGCCAGCAGTTCTTTCGCGGGGACCACAGATACGCAGTATTTT. The chain links TRBV28 to TRBJ2-3, with D possibly matching TRBD2 (6 bases). Trimming pared 4 bases from V and 2 bases from J, leaving 13 bases between. The CDR3 extends over 15 amino acids. The germline gives CDR1 MDHEN, CDR2 SYDVKM.

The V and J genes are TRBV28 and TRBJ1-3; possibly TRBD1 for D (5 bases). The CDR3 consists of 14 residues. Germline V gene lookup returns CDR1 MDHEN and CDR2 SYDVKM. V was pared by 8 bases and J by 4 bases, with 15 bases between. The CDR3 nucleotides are TGTGCCAGCGGTTACAGGTCTCCGGGAAACACCATATATTTT. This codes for CASGYRSPGNTIYF.

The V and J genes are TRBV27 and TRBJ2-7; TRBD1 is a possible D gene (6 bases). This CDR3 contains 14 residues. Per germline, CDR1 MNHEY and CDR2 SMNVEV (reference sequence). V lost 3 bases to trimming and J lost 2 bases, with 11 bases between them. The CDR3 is CASSLVDSTYEQYF. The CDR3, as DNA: TGTGCCAGCAGTTTGGTGGACAGTACCTACGAGCAGTACTTC.

The CDR3 is CASSSSSGGYEQYF. The CDR3 nucleotides are TGTGCCAGCAGCTCCTCTAGCGGAGGCTACGAGCAGTACTTC. The chain uses TRBV7-8 and TRBJ2-7, with 7 bases lining up with TRBD2. With V trimmed by 4 bases and J by 3 bases, 6 bases remained unmatched. Per germline, CDR1 SGHVS and CDR2 FQNEAQ. The CDR3 has 14 residues.

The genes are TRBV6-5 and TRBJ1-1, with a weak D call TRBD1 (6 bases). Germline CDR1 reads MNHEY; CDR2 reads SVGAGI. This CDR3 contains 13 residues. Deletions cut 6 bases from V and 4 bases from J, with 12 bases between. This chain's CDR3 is CASSRVGATEAFF. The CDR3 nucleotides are TGTGCCAGCAGCCGCGTGGGGGCCACTGAAGCTTTCTTT.

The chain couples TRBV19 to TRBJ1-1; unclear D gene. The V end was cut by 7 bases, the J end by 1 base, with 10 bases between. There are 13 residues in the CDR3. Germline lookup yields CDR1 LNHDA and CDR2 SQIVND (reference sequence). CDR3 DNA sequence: TGTGCCAGTATCGGCCGTTGGAACACTGAAGCTTTCTTT. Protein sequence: CASIGRWNTEAFF. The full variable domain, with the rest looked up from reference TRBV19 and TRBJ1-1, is DGGITQSPKYLFRKEGQNVTLSCEQNLNHDAMYWYRQDPGQGLRLIYYSQIVNDFQKGDIAEGYSVSREKKESFPLTVTSAQKNPTAFYLCASIGRWNTEAFFGQGTRLTVV.

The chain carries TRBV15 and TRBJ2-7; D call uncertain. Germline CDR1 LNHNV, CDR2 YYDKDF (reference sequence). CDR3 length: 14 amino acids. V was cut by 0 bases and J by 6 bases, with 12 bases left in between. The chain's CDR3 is CATSREGFPGEQYF. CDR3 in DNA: TGTGCCACCAGCAGAGAGGGGTTCCCCGGCGAGCAGTACTTC.

CDR3: CASAQDVTSGNTIYF. For the CDR3, the DNA is TGTGCTAGTGCCCAGGACGTAACCTCTGGAAACACCATATATTTT. V gene TRBV12-5 combines with J gene TRBJ1-3; D ambiguous. V was cut by 7 bases and J by 0 bases, with 13 bases left in between. This CDR3 spans 15 amino acids. In germline, CDR1 is LGHNT, CDR2 FRNRAP.

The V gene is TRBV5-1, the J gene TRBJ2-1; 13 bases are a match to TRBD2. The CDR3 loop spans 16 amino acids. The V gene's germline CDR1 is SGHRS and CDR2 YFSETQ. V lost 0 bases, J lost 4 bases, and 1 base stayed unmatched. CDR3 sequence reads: CASSLGTSGGYNEQFF. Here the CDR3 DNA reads TGCGCCAGCAGCTTGGGGACTAGCGGGGGTTACAATGAGCAGTTCTTC.

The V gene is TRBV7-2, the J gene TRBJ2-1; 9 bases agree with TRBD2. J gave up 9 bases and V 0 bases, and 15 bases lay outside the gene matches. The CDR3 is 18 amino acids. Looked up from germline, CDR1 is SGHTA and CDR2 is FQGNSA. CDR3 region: CASSLARGLARFRGEQFF. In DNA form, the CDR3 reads TGTGCCAGCAGCTTAGCTCGGGGACTAGCCAGGTTTAGAGGTGAGCAGTTCTTC.

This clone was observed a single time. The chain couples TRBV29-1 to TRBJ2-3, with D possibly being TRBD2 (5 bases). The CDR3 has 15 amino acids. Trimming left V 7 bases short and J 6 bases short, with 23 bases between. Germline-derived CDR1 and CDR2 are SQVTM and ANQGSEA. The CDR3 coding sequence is TGCAGCGCCCGGACTGCGGAATACCCACGGGATACGCAGTATTTT. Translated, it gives CSARTAEYPRDTQYF.

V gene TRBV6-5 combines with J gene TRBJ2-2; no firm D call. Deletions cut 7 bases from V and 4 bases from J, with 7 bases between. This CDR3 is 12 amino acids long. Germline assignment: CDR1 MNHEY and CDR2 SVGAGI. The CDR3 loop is CASTSSTGELFF. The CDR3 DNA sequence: TGTGCCAGCACATCGAGCACCGGGGAGCTGTTTTTT.

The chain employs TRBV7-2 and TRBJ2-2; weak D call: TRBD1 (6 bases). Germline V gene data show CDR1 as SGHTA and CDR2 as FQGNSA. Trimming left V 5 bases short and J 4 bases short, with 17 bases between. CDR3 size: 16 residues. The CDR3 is CASSQHSGGSTGELFF. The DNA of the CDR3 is TGTGCCAGCAGCCAACACTCTGGGGGCTCCACCGGGGAGCTGTTTTTT.

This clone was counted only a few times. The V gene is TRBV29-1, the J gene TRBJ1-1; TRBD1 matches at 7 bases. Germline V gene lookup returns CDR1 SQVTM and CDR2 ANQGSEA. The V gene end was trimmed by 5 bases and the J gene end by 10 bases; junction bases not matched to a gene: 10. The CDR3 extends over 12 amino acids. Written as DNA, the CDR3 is TGCAGCGTTTTCGGGACAGTGGGACGAGCTTTCTTT. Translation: CSVFGTVGRAFF.

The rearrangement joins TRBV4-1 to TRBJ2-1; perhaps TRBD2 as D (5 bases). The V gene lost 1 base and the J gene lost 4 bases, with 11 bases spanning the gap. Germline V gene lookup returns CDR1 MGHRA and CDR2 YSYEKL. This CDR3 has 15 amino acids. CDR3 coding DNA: TGCGCCAGCAGCCAAGTTTCGCAGCGGTACAATGAGCAGTTCTTC. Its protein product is CASSQVSQRYNEQFF.